This T cell receptor (beta chain) was captured by sequencing in a study of cytomegalovirus exposure and HLA in healthy donors. Study results and limitations: Later on, an analysis found that several of the most significant clusters appeared to be linked to common viral pathogens, which included parvovirus B19. Later analysis found that TCR beta chains associated with HLA were more clonally expanded than other, equally common chains.

This clone was seen a handful of times. Its specificity is not known. At one boundary the junction diverges from the germline segment, which might be a read error. CDR1 is MDHEN, CDR2 SYDVKM, per germline. The CDR3 runs to 13 residues. Each donor was nominally healthy when sampled (though unrecorded immune exposures were likely). Use of 60 Vbeta and 13 Jbeta primers characterized the PCR. Sequenced by immunoSEQ multiplex PCR; TCRdb stores in-frame clones only, minus some. Of approximately 180,000 clones in the sample, roughly 13% were seen once. Sample: PBMCs. The sequence was obtained from a man in his fifties in good health and CMV-seropositive. This chain connects TRBV28 to TRBJ1-2; tentatively, D is TRBD1 (5 bases). The CDR3 is CASSLGPDRSDPF. As DNA, the CDR3 is TGTGCCAGCAGTTTAGGGCCTGACAGATCGGACCCCTTC.